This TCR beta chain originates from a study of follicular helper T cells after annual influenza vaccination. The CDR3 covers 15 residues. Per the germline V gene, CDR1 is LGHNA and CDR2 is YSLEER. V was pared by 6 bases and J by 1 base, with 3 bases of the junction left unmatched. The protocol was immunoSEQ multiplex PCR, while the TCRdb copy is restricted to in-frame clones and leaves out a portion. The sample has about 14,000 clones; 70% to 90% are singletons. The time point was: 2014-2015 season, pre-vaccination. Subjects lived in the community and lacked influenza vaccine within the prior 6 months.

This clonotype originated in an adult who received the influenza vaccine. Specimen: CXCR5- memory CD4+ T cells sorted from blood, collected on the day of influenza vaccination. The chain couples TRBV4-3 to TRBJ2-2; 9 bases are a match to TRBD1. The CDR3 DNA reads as TGCGCCAGCAGTCCGGGACAGGGGAACACCGGGGAGCTGTTTTTT. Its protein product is CASSPGQGNTGELFF.